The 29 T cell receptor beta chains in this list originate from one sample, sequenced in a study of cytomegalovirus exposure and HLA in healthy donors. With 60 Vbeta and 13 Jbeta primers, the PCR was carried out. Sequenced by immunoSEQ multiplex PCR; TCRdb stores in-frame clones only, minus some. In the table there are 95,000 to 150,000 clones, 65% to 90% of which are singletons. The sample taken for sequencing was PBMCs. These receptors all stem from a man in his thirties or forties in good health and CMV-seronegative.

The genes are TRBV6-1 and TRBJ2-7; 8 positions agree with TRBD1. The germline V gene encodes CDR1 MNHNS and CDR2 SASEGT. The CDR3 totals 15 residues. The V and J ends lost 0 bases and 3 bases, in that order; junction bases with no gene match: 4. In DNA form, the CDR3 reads TGTGCCAGCAGTGAAGCGACGACAGGGGACTACGAGCAGTACTTC. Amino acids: CASSEATTGDYEQYF.

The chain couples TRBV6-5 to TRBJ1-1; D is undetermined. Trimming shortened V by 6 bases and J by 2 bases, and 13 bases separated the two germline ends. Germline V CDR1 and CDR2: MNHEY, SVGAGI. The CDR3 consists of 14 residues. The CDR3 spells CASRALNRNTEAFF. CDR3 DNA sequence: TGTGCCAGCAGAGCTCTGAACCGCAACACTGAAGCTTTCTTT.

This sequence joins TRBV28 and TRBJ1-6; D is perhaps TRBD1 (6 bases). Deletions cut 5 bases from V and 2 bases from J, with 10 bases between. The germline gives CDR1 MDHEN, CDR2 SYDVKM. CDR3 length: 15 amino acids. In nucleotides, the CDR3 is TGTGCCAGCAGTGCCAGGGGTACCTATAATTCACCCCTCCACTTT. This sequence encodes CASSARGTYNSPLHF.

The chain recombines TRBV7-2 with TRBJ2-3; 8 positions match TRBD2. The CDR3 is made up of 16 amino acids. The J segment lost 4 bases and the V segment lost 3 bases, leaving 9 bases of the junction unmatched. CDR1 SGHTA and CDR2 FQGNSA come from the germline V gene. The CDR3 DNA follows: TGTGCCAGCAGCTTTCTCTCGGGGGGGCGGGCAGATACGCAGTATTTT. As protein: CASSFLSGGRADTQYF.

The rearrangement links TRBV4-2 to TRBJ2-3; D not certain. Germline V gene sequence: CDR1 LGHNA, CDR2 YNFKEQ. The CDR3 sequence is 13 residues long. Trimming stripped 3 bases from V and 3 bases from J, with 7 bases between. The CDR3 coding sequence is TGTGCCAGCAGCCAGCGAATAACAGATACGCAGTATTTT. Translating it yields CASSQRITDTQYF.

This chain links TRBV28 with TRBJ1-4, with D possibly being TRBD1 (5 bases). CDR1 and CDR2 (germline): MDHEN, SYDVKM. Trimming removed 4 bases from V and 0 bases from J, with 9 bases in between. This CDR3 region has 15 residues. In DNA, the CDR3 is TGTGCCAGCAGTTCCGAGACAGCAACTAATGAAAAACTGTTTTTT. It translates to CASSSETATNEKLFF.

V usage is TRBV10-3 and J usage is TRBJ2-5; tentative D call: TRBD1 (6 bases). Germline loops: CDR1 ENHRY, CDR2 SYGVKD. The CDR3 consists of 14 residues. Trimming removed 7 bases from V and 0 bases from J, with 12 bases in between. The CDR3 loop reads CAINQGIHQETQYF. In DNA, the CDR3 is TGTGCCATCAACCAGGGGATTCACCAAGAGACCCAGTACTTC.

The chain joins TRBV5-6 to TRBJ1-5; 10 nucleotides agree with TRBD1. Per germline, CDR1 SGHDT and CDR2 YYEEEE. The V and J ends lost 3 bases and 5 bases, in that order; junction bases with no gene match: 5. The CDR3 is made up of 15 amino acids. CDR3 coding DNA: TGTGCCAGCAGCTACCTCGGGACAGGGGATCAGCCCCAGCATTTT. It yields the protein CASSYLGTGDQPQHF.

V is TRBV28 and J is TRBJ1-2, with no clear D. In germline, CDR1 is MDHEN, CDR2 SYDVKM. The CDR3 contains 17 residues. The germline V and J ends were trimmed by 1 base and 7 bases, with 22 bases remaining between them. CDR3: CASSLFATVLRSGGYTF. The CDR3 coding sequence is TGTGCCAGCAGTTTATTCGCGACCGTGCTCAGGTCTGGTGGCTACACCTTC.

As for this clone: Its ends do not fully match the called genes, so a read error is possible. The CDR3 loop is CASSQAGIFTSEQFF. CDR3 nucleotides: TGTGCCAGCAGTCAAGCCGGGATTTTTACCAGTGAGCAGTTCTTC. J is TRBJ2-1 and V is TRBV6-1; D is perhaps TRBD2 (5 bases). This CDR3 has 15 amino acids. Germline CDR1 MNHNS, CDR2 SASEGT.

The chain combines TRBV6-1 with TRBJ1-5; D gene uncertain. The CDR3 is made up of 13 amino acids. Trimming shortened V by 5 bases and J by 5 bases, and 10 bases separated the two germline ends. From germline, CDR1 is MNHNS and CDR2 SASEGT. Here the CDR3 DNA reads TGTGCCAGCAGTACCCTCACTTATCAGCCCCAGCATTTT. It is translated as CASSTLTYQPQHF.

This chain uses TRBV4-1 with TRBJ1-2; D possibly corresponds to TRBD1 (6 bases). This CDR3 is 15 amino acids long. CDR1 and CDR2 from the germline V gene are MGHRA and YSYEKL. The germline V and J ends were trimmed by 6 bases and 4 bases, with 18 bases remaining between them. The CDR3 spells CASRQLGGAGYGYTF. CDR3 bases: TGCGCCAGCAGACAATTAGGGGGGGCCGGCTATGGCTACACCTTC.

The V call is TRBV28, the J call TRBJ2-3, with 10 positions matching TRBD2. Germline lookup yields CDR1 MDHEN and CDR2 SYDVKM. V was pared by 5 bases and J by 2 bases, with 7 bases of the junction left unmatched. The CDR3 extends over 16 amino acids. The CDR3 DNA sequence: TGTGCCAGCAGTCTCGCTAGCGGGGGAGACACAGATACGCAGTATTTT. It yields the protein CASSLASGGDTDTQYF.

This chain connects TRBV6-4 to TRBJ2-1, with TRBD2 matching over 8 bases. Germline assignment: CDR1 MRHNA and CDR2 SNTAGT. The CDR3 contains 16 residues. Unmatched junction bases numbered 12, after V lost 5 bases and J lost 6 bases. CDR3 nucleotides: TGTGCCAGCAGTCCGTGGGGCGGGGGGACAACCAATGAGCAGTTCTTC. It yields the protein CASSPWGGGTTNEQFF.

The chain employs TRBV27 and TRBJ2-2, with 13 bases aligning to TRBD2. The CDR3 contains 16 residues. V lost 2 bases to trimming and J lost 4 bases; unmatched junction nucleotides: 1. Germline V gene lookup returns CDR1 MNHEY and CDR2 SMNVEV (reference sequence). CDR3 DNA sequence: TGTGCCAGCAGTTTAAGGACTAGCGGGAGCACCGGGGAGCTGTTTTTT. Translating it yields CASSLRTSGSTGELFF.

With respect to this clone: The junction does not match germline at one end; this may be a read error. The CDR3, as DNA: TGTGCCAGCAGCATATCAAAAACCTCAGGCTCTGGGGCCAACGGCCTGACTTTC. Translation gives CASSISKTSGSGANGLTF. The rearrangement uses TRBV7-8 and TRBJ2-6, with D perhaps matching TRBD1 (5 bases). The germline V gene has CDR1 SGHVS and CDR2 FQNEAQ. There are 18 residues in the CDR3.

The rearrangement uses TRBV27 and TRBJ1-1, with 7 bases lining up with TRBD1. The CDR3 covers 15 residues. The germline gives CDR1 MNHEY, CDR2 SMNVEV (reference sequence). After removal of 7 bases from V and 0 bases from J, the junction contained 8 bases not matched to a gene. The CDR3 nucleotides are TGTGCCAGCACCACCAGGGGGAGGATGAACACTGAAGCTTTCTTT. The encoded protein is CASTTRGRMNTEAFF.

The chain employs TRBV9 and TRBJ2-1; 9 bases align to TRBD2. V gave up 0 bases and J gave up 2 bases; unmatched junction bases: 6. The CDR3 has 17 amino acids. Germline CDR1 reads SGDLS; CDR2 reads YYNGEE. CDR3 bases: TGTGCCAGCAGCGTAGATGTGACTAGCGGAACCTACAATGAGCAGTTCTTC. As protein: CASSVDVTSGTYNEQFF.

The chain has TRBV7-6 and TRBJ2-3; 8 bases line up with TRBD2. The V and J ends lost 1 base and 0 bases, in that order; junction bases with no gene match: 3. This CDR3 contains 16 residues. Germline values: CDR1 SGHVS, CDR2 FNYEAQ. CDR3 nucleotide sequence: TGTGCCAGCAGCTTAGAGGTAGCGGGGAGCACAGATACGCAGTATTTT. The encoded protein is CASSLEVAGSTDTQYF.

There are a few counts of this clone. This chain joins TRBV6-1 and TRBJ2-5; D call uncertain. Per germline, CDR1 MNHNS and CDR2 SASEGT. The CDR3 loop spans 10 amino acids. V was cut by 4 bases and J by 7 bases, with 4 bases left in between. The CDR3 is CASSGGTQYF. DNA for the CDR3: TGTGCCAGCAGTGGAGGGACCCAGTACTTC.

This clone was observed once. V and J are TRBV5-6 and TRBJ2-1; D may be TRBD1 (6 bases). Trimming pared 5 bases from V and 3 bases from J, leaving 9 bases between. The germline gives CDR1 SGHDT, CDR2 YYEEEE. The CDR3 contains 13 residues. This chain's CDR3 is CASRTDSYNEQFF. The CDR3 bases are TGTGCCAGCAGGACGGACAGCTACAATGAGCAGTTCTTC.

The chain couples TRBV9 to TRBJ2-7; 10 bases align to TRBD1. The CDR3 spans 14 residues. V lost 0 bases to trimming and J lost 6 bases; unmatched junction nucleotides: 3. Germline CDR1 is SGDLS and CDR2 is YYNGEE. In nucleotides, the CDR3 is TGTGCCAGCAGCGTAGCGGGGACAGGGGTCGAGCAGTACTTC. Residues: CASSVAGTGVEQYF.

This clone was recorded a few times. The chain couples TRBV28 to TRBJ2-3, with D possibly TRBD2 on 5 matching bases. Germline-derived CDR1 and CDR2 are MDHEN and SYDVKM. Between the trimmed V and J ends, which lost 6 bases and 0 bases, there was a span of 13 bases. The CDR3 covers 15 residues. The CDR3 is CASSPAGGSTDTQYF. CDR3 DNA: TGTGCCAGCAGCCCTGCCGGCGGGAGCACAGATACGCAGTATTTT.

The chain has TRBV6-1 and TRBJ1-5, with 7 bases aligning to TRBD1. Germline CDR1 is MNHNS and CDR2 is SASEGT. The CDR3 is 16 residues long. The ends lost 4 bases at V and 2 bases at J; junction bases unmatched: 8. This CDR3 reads CASSATTGDRNQPQHF. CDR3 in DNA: TGTGCCAGCAGTGCTACCACAGGGGACCGCAATCAGCCCCAGCATTTT.

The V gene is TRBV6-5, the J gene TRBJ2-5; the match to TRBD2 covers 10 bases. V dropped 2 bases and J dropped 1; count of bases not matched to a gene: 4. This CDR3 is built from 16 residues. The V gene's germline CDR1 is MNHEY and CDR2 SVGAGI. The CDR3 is CASSYGPSGGQETQYF. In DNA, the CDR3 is TGTGCCAGCAGTTACGGGCCTAGCGGGGGCCAAGAGACCCAGTACTTC.

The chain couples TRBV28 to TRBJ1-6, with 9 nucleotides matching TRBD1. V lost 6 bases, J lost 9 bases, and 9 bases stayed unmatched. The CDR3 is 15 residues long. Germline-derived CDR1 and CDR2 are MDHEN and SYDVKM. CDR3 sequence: CASSRAGTGSSPLHF. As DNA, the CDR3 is TGTGCCAGCAGCCGGGCCGGGACAGGGTCTTCACCCCTCCACTTT.

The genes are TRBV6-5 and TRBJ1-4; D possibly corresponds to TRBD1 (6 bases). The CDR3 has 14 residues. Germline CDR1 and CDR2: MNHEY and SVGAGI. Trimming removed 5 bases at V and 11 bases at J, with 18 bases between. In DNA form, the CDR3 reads TGTGCCAGCAGTCGTATGCCACAGGGTTTTAAACTGTTTTTT. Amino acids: CASSRMPQGFKLFF.

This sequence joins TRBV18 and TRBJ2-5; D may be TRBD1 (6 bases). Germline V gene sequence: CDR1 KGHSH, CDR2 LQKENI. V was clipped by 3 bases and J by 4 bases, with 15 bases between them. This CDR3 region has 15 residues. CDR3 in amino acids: CASSPLQGFGETQYF. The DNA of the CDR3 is TGTGCCAGCTCACCTCTTCAGGGGTTTGGAGAGACCCAGTACTTC.

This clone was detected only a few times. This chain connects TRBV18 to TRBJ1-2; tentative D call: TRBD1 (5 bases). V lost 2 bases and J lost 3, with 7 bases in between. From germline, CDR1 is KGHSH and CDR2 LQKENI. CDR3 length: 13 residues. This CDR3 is CASSPIGDYGYTF. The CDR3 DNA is TGTGCCAGCTCACCAATAGGGGACTATGGCTACACCTTC.